Following are 9 T cell receptor beta chains from one sample sequenced in a study of beta chain features in type 1 diabetes. TCRB transcripts that were expressed got sequenced, as all of the isolated RNA had been reverse transcribed. The data were produced by immunoSEQ multiplex PCR, yet TCRdb's version contains in-frame clones alone and is incomplete. The data contain 860,000 or so clones, around a sixth of them singletons. Sequenced sample: naive CD4+ T cells from blood. These receptors all stem from a woman aged 18-30 years in good health.

This clone showed up just a few times. The rearrangement links TRBV27 to TRBJ2-2; TRBD1 is a possible D gene (6 bases). Trimming removed 3 bases at V and 6 bases at J, with 11 bases between. The CDR3 has 14 residues. CDR1 is MNHEY and CDR2 is SMNVEV in the germline V gene (reference sequence). DNA of the CDR3: TGTGCCAGCAGTTTCCAGGGGTGGGCCGGGGAGCTGTTTTTT. It encodes CASSFQGWAGELFF.

The chain combines TRBV28 with TRBJ2-7; 8 bases map to TRBD2. The germline gives CDR1 MDHEN, CDR2 SYDVKM. V was pared by 7 bases and J by 4 bases, with 9 bases of the junction left unmatched. The length of the CDR3 is 14 residues. CDR3 sequence (DNA): TGTGCCAGCACCGGGGGGGTTTCGACTTACGAGCAGTACTTC. Translating it yields CASTGGVSTYEQYF.

The V gene is TRBV4-1, the J gene TRBJ1-2; D gene ambiguous. Trimming shortened V by 0 bases and J by 3 bases, and 8 bases separated the two germline ends. Germline CDR1 MGHRA, CDR2 YSYEKL. CDR3 length: 14 residues. DNA of the CDR3: TGCGCCAGCAGCCAAGATTGGGGAGACTATGGCTACACCTTC. This translates into CASSQDWGDYGYTF.

This clone was detected only a few times. This chain uses TRBV5-1 with TRBJ2-7; D unclear. Trimming shortened V by 0 bases and J by 2 bases, and 9 bases separated the two germline ends. The germline V gene has CDR1 SGHRS and CDR2 YFSETQ. The CDR3 runs to 14 residues. CDR3 protein: CASSLVHGAYEQYF. CDR3 DNA sequence: TGCGCCAGCAGCTTGGTTCATGGAGCCTACGAGCAGTACTTC.

The chain is built from TRBV18 and TRBJ2-4; D gene uncertain. V dropped 2 bases and J dropped 7 bases, with 12 bases sitting between them. This CDR3 has 14 residues. The germline V gene has CDR1 KGHSH and CDR2 LQKENI. The CDR3 is CASSPVHLRNIQYF. The DNA for the CDR3 is TGTGCCAGCTCACCAGTACACCTGAGGAACATTCAGTACTTC.

This clone showed up just a few times. The chain joins TRBV18 to TRBJ2-5, with TRBD1 matching over 7 bases. The CDR3 consists of 15 residues. Germline lookup yields CDR1 KGHSH and CDR2 LQKENI. V lost 5 bases to trimming and J lost 5 bases; unmatched junction nucleotides: 11. The CDR3: CASSSSRGKMETQYF. CDR3 sequence (DNA): TGTGCCAGCTCATCCTCCAGGGGGAAGATGGAGACCCAGTACTTC.

The chain combines TRBV5-1 with TRBJ2-2, with TRBD1 matching 7 bases. There are 14 residues in the CDR3. V gave up 5 bases and J gave up 4 bases; unmatched junction bases: 5. CDR1 and CDR2 from the germline V gene are SGHRS and YFSETQ. The CDR3 spells CASRGDSPTGELFF. The CDR3 DNA follows: TGCGCCAGCAGGGGGGACAGTCCCACCGGGGAGCTGTTTTTT.

This clone has more than one count but fewer than ten. The chain uses TRBV28 and TRBJ2-5; 11 bases fit TRBD1. The CDR3 extends over 16 amino acids. Germline V gene sequence: CDR1 MDHEN, CDR2 SYDVKM. With V trimmed by 5 bases and J by 4 bases, 9 bases remained unmatched. In DNA form, the CDR3 reads TGTGCCAGCAGTCCGACCGGGACAGGGGGACGAGAGACCCAGTACTTC. This translates into CASSPTGTGGRETQYF. Full variable domain (remainder filled in from reference TRBV28 and TRBJ2-5): DVKVTQSSRYLVKRTGEKVFLECVQDMDHENMFWYRQDPGLGLRLIYFSYDVKMKEKGDIPEGYSVSREKKERFSLILESASTNQTSMYLCASSPTGTGGRETQYFGPGTRLLVL.

This chain links TRBV7-9 with TRBJ2-3; 12 bases match TRBD2. The CDR3 is 17 residues long. Germline CDR1 SEHNR, CDR2 FQNEAQ (reference sequence). V lost 1 base, J lost 1 base, and 3 bases stayed unmatched. Written as DNA, the CDR3 is TGTGCCAGCAGCTTAGAGACTAGCGGGAGACGCACAGATACGCAGTATTTT. It specifies CASSLETSGRRTDTQYF.